This TCR beta chain is from a study of blood T cell repertoires in COVID-19. About the study: Italy, Spain and the United States were the sources of the convalescent and acute COVID-19 samples. From T cells, B-cell-depleted T cells, or PBMCs came the material, which was cDNA or gDNA.

The protocol was immunoSEQ multiplex PCR, while the TCRdb copy is restricted to in-frame clones and leaves out a portion. The sample lists fewer than 90,000 clones, about 95% occurring once. CDR3 length: 16 residues. Trimming cost V 0 bases and J 2 bases, with 12 bases left between them. Per the germline V gene, CDR1 is LGHNA and CDR2 is YNFKEQ. This clone was observed a single time. The sample comprised peripheral blood. This clonotype was sampled from a human donor with active COVID-19. The donor label of this sample is uncertain. This rearrangement joins TRBV4-2 to TRBJ2-3, with D tentatively TRBD2 (5 bases). CDR3 coding DNA: TGTGCCAGCAGCCAAGAGCCTTTGAGGGTCACAGATACGCAGTATTTT. Its translation is CASSQEPLRVTDTQYF.